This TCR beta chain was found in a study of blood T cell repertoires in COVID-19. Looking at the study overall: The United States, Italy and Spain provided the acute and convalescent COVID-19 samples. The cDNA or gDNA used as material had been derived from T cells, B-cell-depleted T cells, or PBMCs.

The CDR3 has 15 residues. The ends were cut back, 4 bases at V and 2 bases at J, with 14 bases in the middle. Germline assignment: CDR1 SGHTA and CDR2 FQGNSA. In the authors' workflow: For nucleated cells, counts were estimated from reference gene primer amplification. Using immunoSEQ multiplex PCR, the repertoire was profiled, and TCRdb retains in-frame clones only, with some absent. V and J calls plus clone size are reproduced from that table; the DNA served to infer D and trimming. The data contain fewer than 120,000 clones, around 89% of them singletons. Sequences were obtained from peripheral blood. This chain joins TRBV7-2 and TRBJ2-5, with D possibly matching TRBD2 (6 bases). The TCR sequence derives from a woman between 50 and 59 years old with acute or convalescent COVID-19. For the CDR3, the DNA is TGTGCCAGCAGCTCGAGCCGCGGGAATCAAGAGACCCAGTACTTC. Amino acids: CASSSSRGNQETQYF.